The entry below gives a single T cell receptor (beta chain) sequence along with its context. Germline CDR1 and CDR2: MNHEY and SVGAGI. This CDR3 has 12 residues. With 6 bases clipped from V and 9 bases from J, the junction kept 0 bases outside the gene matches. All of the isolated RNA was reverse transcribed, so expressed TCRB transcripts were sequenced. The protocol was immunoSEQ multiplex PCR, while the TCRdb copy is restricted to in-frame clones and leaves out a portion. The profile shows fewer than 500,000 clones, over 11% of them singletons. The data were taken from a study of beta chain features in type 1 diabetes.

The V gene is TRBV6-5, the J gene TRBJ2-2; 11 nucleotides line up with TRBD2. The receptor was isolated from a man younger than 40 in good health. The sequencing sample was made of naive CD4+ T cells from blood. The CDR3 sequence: CASRTSGRELFF. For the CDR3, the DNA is TGTGCCAGCAGGACTAGCGGGAGGGAGCTGTTTTTT.